The 6 T cell receptor beta chains listed next were all sequenced from one sample in a study of CD8+ T cells in alopecia areata. Sequencing templates came from extracted RNA that was reverse transcribed into cDNA. Sequenced by immunoSEQ multiplex PCR; TCRdb stores in-frame clones only, minus some. Among some 170,000 clones, less than 75% were seen once, and the ten largest hold about 10%. This specimen was CD8+ T cells sorted from blood, taken at week 0. All receptors come from a human donor with alopecia areata.

V and J are TRBV2 and TRBJ1-1; possible D gene TRBD1, 5 bases. Germline V gene lookup returns CDR1 SNHLY and CDR2 FYNNEI. The CDR3 loop spans 12 amino acids. The ends were cut back, 8 bases at V and 6 bases at J, with 13 bases in the middle. The CDR3 DNA follows: TGTGCCAGCGGGAGGGGAGGGGCTGAAGCTTTCTTT. It is translated as CASGRGGAEAFF.

The CDR3 here is CASSEAVGDTQYF. In DNA form, the CDR3 reads TGTGCCAGCAGTGAAGCCGTGGGAGATACGCAGTATTTT. This chain links TRBV2 with TRBJ2-3; D remains ambiguous. The germline V and J ends were trimmed by 0 bases and 5 bases, with 6 bases remaining between them. The length of the CDR3 is 13 residues. The germline V gene has CDR1 SNHLY and CDR2 FYNNEI.

The rearrangement joins TRBV21-1 to TRBJ1-2. TRBV21-1 represents a pseudogene. This CDR3 has 15 residues. The CDR3 DNA follows: TGTGCCAGCAGAGCAGGACCGGGAGACAGCCCCGGCTACACCTTC. As protein: CASRAGPGDSPGYTF.

This clone was seen a handful of times. The V call is TRBV10-3, the J call TRBJ2-2; 12 bases line up with TRBD2. Unmatched junction bases numbered 7, after V lost 6 bases and J lost 2 bases. CDR1 and CDR2 from the germline V gene are ENHRY and SYGVKD. There are 17 residues in the CDR3. This chain's CDR3 is CAIRGTSGGSNTGELFF. In DNA form, the CDR3 reads TGTGCCATCAGAGGAACTAGCGGGGGGTCTAACACCGGGGAGCTGTTTTTT.

Regarding this clone: This sample also contains other DNA sequences that code for the same CDR3. The chain has TRBV29-1 and TRBJ2-3; the D gene is possibly TRBD2 (7 bases). The CDR3 totals 13 residues. V was shortened by 4 bases and J by 3 bases, with 11 bases between the two germline ends. CDR1 is SQVTM, CDR2 ANQGSEA, per germline. This CDR3 is CSVAGGGTDTQYF. The CDR3 DNA is TGCAGCGTTGCGGGGGGCGGAACAGATACGCAGTATTTT.

The CDR3 region is CASSVGGGLSEQYF. CDR3 coding DNA: TGTGCCAGCAGCGTAGGCGGGGGCCTCTCCGAGCAGTACTTC. V is TRBV9 and J is TRBJ2-7, with TRBD2 as a possible D gene (7 bases). The V end lost 0 bases, the J end lost 6 bases, and 13 bases lay between the germline ends. CDR1 is SGDLS and CDR2 is YYNGEE in the germline V gene. There are 14 residues in the CDR3.